This TCR beta chain was retrieved from a study of PD-1 blockade in classical Hodgkin lymphoma. General study findings and limits: CD4+ but not CD8+ TCR diversity rose significantly by C4D1. Newly diagnosed patients were reported to start with lower TCR diversity than healthy donors. Factors driving the repertoire differences, possibly disease activity or prior therapy, remain undefined.

As concerns this clone: The antigen is undetermined.

The protocol was immunoSEQ multiplex PCR, while the TCRdb copy is restricted to in-frame clones and leaves out a portion. Here the sample spans tens of thousands of clones, roughly nine tenths being singletons. All patients relapsed after autologous stem cell transplantation, and brentuximab vedotin exposure varied. Patients reached a best response of complete response, partial response or progressive disease. Looked up from germline, CDR1 is SGDLS and CDR2 is YYNGEE. Trimming removed 0 bases from V and 3 bases from J, with 6 bases in between. This CDR3 is 14 amino acids long. The genes are TRBV9 and TRBJ2-2, with D unclear. Sample: peripheral blood mononuclear cells (PBMCs), taken at baseline. The source of this sequence is a human donor with classical Hodgkin lymphoma. For the CDR3, the DNA is TGTGCCAGCAGCGTAGGTATTTACACCGGGGAGCTGTTTTTT. Its translation is CASSVGIYTGELFF.